A selection of T cell receptor beta chains follows, all from one sample in a study of cytomegalovirus exposure and HLA in healthy donors. Assay used: immunoSEQ multiplex PCR; TCRdb lists only in-frame clones, some missing. The top ten hold around 4% of the sample, which has about 85,000 clones, around 66% seen once. The sequenced material came from PBMCs. Receptor source: a man aged 25 to 40 in good health and CMV-seronegative. The conserved cysteine and the conserved F or W are not part of the CDR3 here. The order of the fields is clone size, V gene, J gene, CDR3 protein. Not every row has a clone size; where given, it reads once, few, many or a size class.

.	TRBV10-2	TRBJ2-7	ASSEGAAAYEQY
.	TRBV7-3	TRBJ2-1	ASSLIAGGPNNEQF
few	TRBV6-6	TRBJ1-5	ASSEYRVGNQPQH
.	TRBV19	TRBJ1-2	ASTPGINYGYT
.	TRBV7-3	.	ASSIAGTGQYEQY
.	TRBV28	TRBJ2-5	ASSSTSGRVSGQYPHATQY
few	TRBV19	TRBJ1-2	ASSTQGNYGYT
few	TRBV7-3	TRBJ2-1	ASSPGSSYNEQF
.	TRBV10-3	TRBJ1-1	ASSSGTVDLNTEAF
few	TRBV6-6	TRBJ1-5	AGRQGNQPQH
.	TRBV7-9	TRBJ1-1	ASSLLDSEAF
.	TRBV27	TRBJ1-5	ASSPQGYSNQPQH
few	TRBV6-1	TRBJ2-3	ASSEAGQGAWDTQY
.	TRBV16	TRBJ2-2	ASSLLLAEGTGELF
.	TRBV7-9	TRBJ2-7	ASSRGQVPYEQY
once	TRBV5-4	TRBJ2-1	ASSFISGRGNNEQF
few	TRBV7-6	TRBJ2-2	ASSSSTVKYNTGELF
few	TRBV19	TRBJ1-1	ASKGVTEAF
.	TRBV5-1	TRBJ1-1	ASSLAGHTEAF
.	TRBV5-1	TRBJ2-1	ASSRGLADNNEQF
few	TRBV5-1	TRBJ2-5	ASRYSGSVWETQY
.	TRBV27	TRBJ2-5	ASSSSGTPLKPRETQY
few	TRBV28	TRBJ2-3	ASSHNRYRGTDTQY
.	TRBV7-9	TRBJ2-1	ASSPPLGTVVSVEQF